The 22 T cell receptor beta chains listed next were all sequenced from one sample in a study of CD8 T cells in ankylosing spondylitis. The study's findings and limits: One TCR beta motif, made up of under ten highly homologous variants, appeared characteristic of ankylosing spondylitis blood.

MiXCR, run by TCRdb on the 5' RACE reads, gives a single entry per CDR3 protein. This table holds about 210,000 distinct CDR3 sequences, around 6.6% found once. No antigen has been identified for these receptors. The sample taken for sequencing was blood, either unsorted or a sorted T cell fraction (not recorded which). These TCRs come from a male donor with ankylosing spondylitis.

J is TRBJ2-7 and V is TRBV9, with D uncertain. V lost 1 base, J lost 5 bases, and 13 bases lay in between. Germline lookup yields CDR1 SGDLS and CDR2 YYNGEE. The CDR3 covers 14 residues. The CDR3 spells CASSVNPYWDEQYF. CDR3 DNA: TGTGCCAGCAGCGTAAATCCCTATTGGGACGAGCAGTACTTC.

This clonotype was recorded at least ten times. This chain joins TRBV4-1 and TRBJ1-2, with a weak D call TRBD1 (6 bases). The CDR3 covers 13 residues. CDR1 is MGHRA and CDR2 is YSYEKL in the germline V gene. V shed 3 bases and J shed 14 bases, with 19 bases lying between them. The CDR3 loop is CASSHRDTIPGTF. The CDR3, as DNA: TGCGCCAGCAGCCACAGGGACACCATCCCCGGGACCTTC.

This clonotype has at least ten counts. The chain combines TRBV11-2 with TRBJ2-4; D call uncertain. This CDR3 comprises 12 residues. With 4 bases removed from V and 7 bases from J, the gap between germline ends came to 8 bases. Germline V CDR1 and CDR2: SGHAT, FQNNGV. The CDR3, as DNA: TGTGCCAGCAGCTCAACCCGGAACATTCAGTACTTC. Encoded protein: CASSSTRNIQYF. Looking up the rest from reference TRBV11-2 and TRBJ2-4 gives the full variable domain: EAGVAQSPRYKIIEKRQSVAFWCNPISGHATLYWYQQILGQGPKLLIQFQNNGVVDDSQLPKDRFSAERLKGVDSTLKIQPAKLEDSAVYLCASSSTRNIQYFGAGTRLSVL.

The gene calls are TRBV27 and TRBJ2-6, with no clear D. The germline V and J ends were trimmed by 7 bases and 2 bases, with 3 bases remaining between them. CDR1 and CDR2 (germline): MNHEY, SMNVEV (reference sequence). There are 12 residues in the CDR3. The CDR3 is CASTTGANVLTF. The CDR3 region has the DNA TGTGCCAGCACGACTGGGGCCAACGTCCTGACTTTC. Together with reference TRBV27 and TRBJ2-6, the CDR3 gives the full variable domain: EAQVTQNPRYLITVTGKKLTVTCSQNMNHEYMSWYRQDPGLGLRQIYYSMNVEVTDKGDVPEGYKVSRKEKRNFPLILESPSPNQTSLYFCASTTGANVLTFGAGSRLTVL.

J is TRBJ2-2 and V is TRBV10-1; maybe TRBD2 (5 bases). This CDR3 spans 15 amino acids. Germline loops: CDR1 WNHNN, CDR2 SYGVQD (reference sequence). Trimming left V 0 bases short and J 7 bases short, with 12 bases between. CDR3 amino acids: CASSESTYGDGELFF. CDR3 nucleotides: TGCGCCAGCAGTGAGTCGACTTACGGGGACGGGGAGCTGTTTTTT.

This clonotype appeared a few times. The chain links TRBV27 to TRBJ2-7; 9 bases are a match to TRBD2. With V trimmed by 5 bases and J by 0 bases, 2 bases remained unmatched. Looked up from germline, CDR1 is MNHEY and CDR2 is SMNVEV (reference sequence). This CDR3 region has 14 residues. Written as DNA, the CDR3 is TGTGCCAGCAGTCTAGCGGGGAACTCCTACGAGCAGTACTTC. Its translation: CASSLAGNSYEQYF.

This clonotype was found a few times. The chain carries TRBV20-1 and TRBJ1-2; D unclear. The length of the CDR3 is 14 residues. CDR1 DFQATT and CDR2 SNEGSKA come from the germline V gene (reference sequence). V was trimmed by 0 bases and J by 4 bases, leaving 12 bases between them. The CDR3 bases are TGCAGTGCTAGAGAAGGAAACAGATTCTATGGCTACACCTTC. It specifies CSAREGNRFYGYTF.

A remark on this clonotype: One end of the junction does not line up with germline, which may come from a read error. The chain uses TRBV20-1 and TRBJ2-7; TRBD1 might be the D (6 bases). The CDR3 consists of 15 residues. CDR1 DFQATT and CDR2 SNEGSKA come from the germline V gene (reference sequence). Here the CDR3 DNA reads TGCAGTGCTAGAGGGACAGTAGCCCCTGTGGACGAGGAGTACTTC. This gives the protein CSARGTVAPVDEEYF.

This clonotype has only a few counts. This chain links TRBV5-1 with TRBJ2-5; TRBD2 might be the D (5 bases). CDR1 and CDR2 (germline): SGHRS, YFSETQ. CDR3 size: 13 residues. The V gene lost 1 base and the J gene lost 3 bases, with 7 bases spanning the gap. This CDR3 is CASSLLLEETQYF. In nucleotides, the CDR3 is TGCGCCAGCAGCTTGTTACTAGAAGAGACCCAGTACTTC.

The rearrangement links TRBV20-1 to TRBJ2-7, with a possible D match to TRBD2 (6 bases). The V gene lost 4 bases and the J gene lost 1 base, with 11 bases spanning the gap. Germline values: CDR1 DFQATT, CDR2 SNEGSKA (reference sequence). CDR3 length: 13 amino acids. The CDR3 DNA is TGCAGTGCTACGGGACTCGGATCCTACGAGCAGTACTTC. Protein sequence: CSATGLGSYEQYF.

This clonotype was found many times. The chain employs TRBV5-6 and TRBJ1-4; possibly TRBD1 for D (6 bases). The CDR3 consists of 15 residues. Germline values: CDR1 SGHDT, CDR2 YYEEEE. Trimming pared 2 bases from V and 5 bases from J, leaving 13 bases between. This CDR3 reads CASSFGGLPNEKLFF. For the CDR3, the DNA is TGTGCCAGCAGCTTTGGGGGGCTCCCGAATGAAAAACTGTTTTTT.

This clonotype has a count of ten or more. The CDR3 nucleotides are TGTGCCAGCAGCTCGGAGGAGGCGAAGCAGTACTTC. Translation: CASSSEEAKQYF. The J gene is TRBJ2-7, the V gene TRBV7-9, with a tentative D call TRBD2 (5 bases). Per the germline V gene, CDR1 is SEHNR and CDR2 is FQNEAQ (reference sequence). The CDR3 extends over 12 amino acids. V gave up 4 bases and J gave up 8 bases, with 12 bases separating them.

J is TRBJ2-5 and V is TRBV7-6, with 10 nucleotides matching TRBD2. The CDR3 sequence is 16 residues long. Germline-derived CDR1 and CDR2 are SGHVS and FNYEAQ. After removal of 5 bases from V and 4 bases from J, the junction contained 10 bases not matched to a gene. The CDR3 loop reads CASSRGASGRRETQYF. The CDR3 DNA is TGTGCCAGCAGCCGTGGAGCTAGCGGGAGAAGAGAGACCCAGTACTTC.

This clonotype was seen many times. The gene calls are TRBV7-2 and TRBJ2-1, with D maybe TRBD2 (6 bases). Trimming pared 3 bases from V and 10 bases from J, leaving 16 bases between. Germline values: CDR1 SGHTA, CDR2 FQGNSA. This CDR3 is built from 14 residues. The CDR3 loop is CASSFTSTGWEQFF. The CDR3 DNA reads TGTGCCAGCAGCTTTACTAGCACGGGGTGGGAGCAGTTCTTC.

This clonotype was found a few times. The chain couples TRBV27 to TRBJ2-7; 10 bases match TRBD1. This CDR3 comprises 15 residues. V shed 2 bases, J shed 5 bases, and the junction held 6 bases outside the gene matches. Germline CDR1 reads MNHEY; CDR2 reads SMNVEV (reference sequence). DNA of the CDR3: TGTGCCAGCAGTTTAGGGGGGACAGGGGTCAACGAGCAGTACTTC. Its protein product is CASSLGGTGVNEQYF.

This clonotype was recorded many times. V usage is TRBV4-2 and J usage is TRBJ2-7, with 7 nucleotides matching TRBD1. Per germline, CDR1 LGHNA and CDR2 YNFKEQ. This CDR3 region has 13 residues. Trimming cost V 2 bases and J 3 bases; bases outside gene matches: 1. The CDR3 coding sequence is TGTGCCAGCAGCCAACAGGGGGACTACGAGCAGTACTTC. It translates to CASSQQGDYEQYF.

This clonotype was counted at least ten times. The chain is built from TRBV3-1 and TRBJ2-2; D is undetermined. The ends were cut back, 0 bases at V and 9 bases at J, with 11 bases in the middle. CDR1 and CDR2 (germline): LGHDT, YNNKEL (reference sequence). The CDR3 is made up of 14 amino acids. The CDR3 sequence: CASSQEAPLRELFF. The CDR3 bases are TGTGCCAGCAGCCAAGAGGCCCCGCTCCGGGAGCTGTTTTTT.

This clonotype was found many times. This chain uses TRBV20-1 with TRBJ2-7, with 7 bases that match TRBD1. The CDR3 sequence is 11 residues long. Trimming at V came to 7 bases and at J to 3 bases, leaving 3 bases not matched to a gene. CDR1 is DFQATT, CDR2 SNEGSKA, per germline (reference sequence). CDR3 sequence reads: CSGGQFYEQYF. In nucleotides, the CDR3 is TGCAGTGGGGGACAGTTCTACGAGCAGTACTTC.

This clonotype was seen a handful of times. The chain carries TRBV18 and TRBJ2-7, with no clear D. Trimming left V 3 bases short and J 6 bases short, with 9 bases between. The germline V gene has CDR1 KGHSH and CDR2 LQKENI. The CDR3 contains 12 residues. The CDR3 region has the DNA TGTGCCAGCTCACCCGCAGGAGTCGAGCAGTACTTC. Translating gives CASSPAGVEQYF.

This clonotype was seen at least ten times. The chain is built from TRBV6-6 and TRBJ2-5, with D unclear. This CDR3 has 12 residues. V was trimmed by 5 bases and J by 7 bases, leaving 11 bases between them. Per germline, CDR1 MNHNY and CDR2 SVGAGI (reference sequence). The CDR3, as DNA: TGTGCCAGCAGTGACGCCGTCGCGACCCAGTACTTC. Translated, it gives CASSDAVATQYF.

This clonotype has a count of ten or more. The chain carries TRBV2 and TRBJ2-1; D not certain. V was shortened by 5 bases and J by 8 bases, with 7 bases between the two germline ends. Germline CDR1 and CDR2: SNHLY and FYNNEI. CDR3 length: 11 amino acids. The DNA for the CDR3 is TGTGCCAGCAGTCCCGTACATGAGCAGTTCTTC. Its protein product is CASSPVHEQFF. Filled out from reference TRBV2 and TRBJ2-1, the complete variable domain reads EPEVTQTPSHQVTQMGQEVILRCVPISNHLYFYWYRQILGQKVEFLVSFYNNEISEKSEIFDDQFSVERPDGSNFTLKIRSTKLEDSAMYFCASSPVHEQFFGPGTRLTVL.

The gene calls are TRBV28 and TRBJ1-1; D perhaps matches TRBD1 (5 bases). The V end was cut by 7 bases, the J end by 6 bases, with 18 bases between. Looked up from germline, CDR1 is MDHEN and CDR2 is SYDVKM. The CDR3 length is 14 residues. CDR3 nucleotide sequence: TGTGCCAGCACCTTCCGGGGGACCTATGCTGAAGCTTTCTTT. This encodes CASTFRGTYAEAFF. Supplemented by reference TRBV28 and TRBJ1-1, the full variable domain reads DVKVTQSSRYLVKRTGEKVFLECVQDMDHENMFWYRQDPGLGLRLIYFSYDVKMKEKGDIPEGYSVSREKKERFSLILESASTNQTSMYLCASTFRGTYAEAFFGQGTRLTVV.